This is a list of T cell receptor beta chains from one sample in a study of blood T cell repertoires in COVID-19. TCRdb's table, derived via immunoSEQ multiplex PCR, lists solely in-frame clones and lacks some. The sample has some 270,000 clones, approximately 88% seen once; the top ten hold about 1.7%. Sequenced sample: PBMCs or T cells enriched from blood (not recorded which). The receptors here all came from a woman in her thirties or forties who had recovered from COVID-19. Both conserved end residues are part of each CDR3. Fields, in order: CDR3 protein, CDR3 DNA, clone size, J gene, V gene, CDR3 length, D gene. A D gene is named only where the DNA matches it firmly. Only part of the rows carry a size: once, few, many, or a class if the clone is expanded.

CDR3 protein: CASSHDRGLNTF
CDR3 DNA: TGTGCCAGCTCACATGACAGGGGTTTAAATACCTTC
clone size: -
J gene: TRBJ1-2
V gene: TRBV18
CDR3 length: 12
D gene: TRBD1

CDR3 protein: CASSRAGLDTDTQYF
CDR3 DNA: TGTGCCAGCAGCAGGGCGGGACTCGACACAGATACGCAGTATTTT
clone size: -
J gene: TRBJ2-3
V gene: TRBV5-5
CDR3 length: 15
D gene: -

CDR3 protein: CASSMQGTNEKLFF
CDR3 DNA: TGTGCCAGTAGTATGCAGGGAACTAATGAAAAACTGTTTTTT
clone size: -
J gene: TRBJ1-4
V gene: TRBV19
CDR3 length: 14
D gene: -

CDR3 protein: CASSFGMTGNTEAFF
CDR3 DNA: TGTGCCAGCAGTTTTGGGATGACAGGGAACACTGAAGCTTTCTTT
clone size: -
J gene: TRBJ1-1
V gene: TRBV28
CDR3 length: 15
D gene: -

CDR3 protein: CASSWQGSNGYTF
CDR3 DNA: TGTGCCAGCAGCTGGCAGGGGTCCAATGGCTACACCTTC
clone size: -
J gene: TRBJ1-2
V gene: TRBV5-4
CDR3 length: 13
D gene: -

CDR3 protein: CASSLVDRRTEAFF
CDR3 DNA: TGTGCCAGCAGCTTAGTCGACCGGAGGACTGAAGCTTTCTTT
clone size: -
J gene: TRBJ1-1
V gene: TRBV7-8
CDR3 length: 14
D gene: -

CDR3 protein: CASSFQAGEGQFF
CDR3 DNA: TGTGCCAGCAGCTTTCAAGCGGGAGAAGGGCAGTTCTTC
clone size: -
J gene: TRBJ2-1
V gene: TRBV11-2
CDR3 length: 13
D gene: TRBD2

CDR3 protein: CASSVWAYEQYF
CDR3 DNA: TGTGCCAGCAGTGTTTGGGCTTACGAGCAGTACTTC
clone size: -
J gene: TRBJ2-7
V gene: TRBV2
CDR3 length: 12
D gene: -

CDR3 protein: CASSRRTNTGELFF
CDR3 DNA: TGTGCCAGCAGTCGCAGAACGAACACCGGGGAGCTGTTTTTT
clone size: once
J gene: TRBJ2-2
V gene: TRBV6-5
CDR3 length: 14
D gene: -

CDR3 protein: CASSWGRGNTEAFF
CDR3 DNA: TGTGCCAGCAGTTGGGGCAGGGGAAACACTGAAGCTTTCTTT
clone size: -
J gene: TRBJ1-1
V gene: TRBV27
CDR3 length: 14
D gene: -

CDR3 protein: CSVAGTDTNTEAFF
CDR3 DNA: TGCAGCGTGGCCGGGACAGATACGAACACTGAAGCTTTCTTT
clone size: -
J gene: TRBJ1-1
V gene: TRBV29-1
CDR3 length: 14
D gene: TRBD1

CDR3 protein: CASSQGNYGYTF
CDR3 DNA: TGTGCCAGCAGCCAGGGTAACTATGGCTACACCTTC
clone size: -
J gene: TRBJ1-2
V gene: TRBV6-5
CDR3 length: 12
D gene: -

CDR3 protein: CASGLEGGTEAFF
CDR3 DNA: TGTGCTAGTGGTTTGGAAGGGGGAACTGAAGCTTTCTTT
clone size: -
J gene: TRBJ1-1
V gene: TRBV12-5
CDR3 length: 13
D gene: -

CDR3 protein: CASSLEWQGLAGELFF
CDR3 DNA: TGCGCCAGCAGCTTGGAGTGGCAGGGTTTGGCCGGGGAGCTGTTTTTT
clone size: -
J gene: TRBJ2-2
V gene: TRBV5-1
CDR3 length: 16
D gene: -

CDR3 protein: CASSLLAGEVPQYF
CDR3 DNA: TGTGCCAGCAGCTTGCTAGCGGGAGAGGTGCCGCAGTACTTC
clone size: -
J gene: TRBJ2-7
V gene: TRBV11-2
CDR3 length: 14
D gene: TRBD2

CDR3 protein: CASSYYTGDEQYF
CDR3 DNA: TGTGCCAGCAGTTACTACACGGGGGACGAGCAGTACTTC
clone size: few
J gene: TRBJ2-7
V gene: TRBV6-6
CDR3 length: 13
D gene: -

CDR3 protein: CASSRGGERTGELFF
CDR3 DNA: TGCGCCAGCAGCCGAGGGGGCGAGAGAACCGGGGAGCTGTTTTTT
clone size: -
J gene: TRBJ2-2
V gene: TRBV5-1
CDR3 length: 15
D gene: TRBD1

CDR3 protein: CASSQFGGDTNEKLFF
CDR3 DNA: TGTGCCAGCAGCCAATTTGGGGGCGATACTAATGAAAAACTGTTTTTT
clone size: -
J gene: TRBJ1-4
V gene: TRBV14
CDR3 length: 16
D gene: -

CDR3 protein: CASSPTPAGPQHF
CDR3 DNA: TGTGCCAGCTCGCCTACCCCGGCGGGGCCCCAGCATTTT
clone size: -
J gene: TRBJ1-5
V gene: TRBV18
CDR3 length: 13
D gene: -

CDR3 protein: CASSQLPGQGAEAFF
CDR3 DNA: TGTGCCAGCTCACAACTCCCGGGACAGGGGGCTGAAGCTTTCTTT
clone size: once
J gene: TRBJ1-1
V gene: TRBV18
CDR3 length: 15
D gene: TRBD1

CDR3 protein: CASSPRQGPYQETQYF
CDR3 DNA: TGTGCCAGCAGTCCGCGACAGGGGCCGTACCAAGAGACCCAGTACTTC
clone size: -
J gene: TRBJ2-5
V gene: TRBV7-6
CDR3 length: 16
D gene: TRBD1

CDR3 protein: CASSYSTGTDQPQHF
CDR3 DNA: TGTGCCAGCAGTTACTCCACAGGGACAGATCAGCCCCAGCATTTT
clone size: -
J gene: TRBJ1-5
V gene: TRBV6-5
CDR3 length: 15
D gene: TRBD1

CDR3 protein: CASSRTGFGGTQYF
CDR3 DNA: TGTGCCAGCAGTCGGACAGGCTTCGGAGGGACCCAGTACTTC
clone size: -
J gene: TRBJ2-5
V gene: TRBV27
CDR3 length: 14
D gene: TRBD1

CDR3 protein: CAISGGGRNEQFF
CDR3 DNA: TGTGCCATCAGTGGCGGGGGTCGGAATGAGCAGTTCTTC
clone size: -
J gene: TRBJ2-1
V gene: TRBV10-3
CDR3 length: 13
D gene: TRBD2

CDR3 protein: CASSEGSGDYNEQFF
CDR3 DNA: TGTGCCAGCAGTGAGGGTAGCGGAGATTACAATGAGCAGTTCTTC
clone size: few
J gene: TRBJ2-1
V gene: TRBV6-4
CDR3 length: 15
D gene: -

CDR3 protein: CASSYSPQAYEQYF
CDR3 DNA: TGTGCCAGCAGCTATAGCCCCCAAGCCTACGAGCAGTACTTC
clone size: -
J gene: TRBJ2-7
V gene: TRBV5-5
CDR3 length: 14
D gene: -

CDR3 protein: CASSEALGGWGRAFF
CDR3 DNA: TGTGCCAGCAGTGAAGCGCTCGGGGGATGGGGTAGAGCTTTCTTT
clone size: -
J gene: TRBJ1-1
V gene: TRBV6-1
CDR3 length: 15
D gene: -

CDR3 protein: CASSIDRGQANEQFF
CDR3 DNA: TGTGCCAGTAGTATTGATAGGGGACAGGCCAATGAGCAGTTCTTC
clone size: -
J gene: TRBJ2-1
V gene: TRBV19
CDR3 length: 15
D gene: TRBD1

CDR3 protein: CASSSGTGTFSYTF
CDR3 DNA: TGTGCCAGCAGCTCCGGGACAGGGACTTTTAGCTACACCTTC
clone size: -
J gene: TRBJ1-2
V gene: TRBV7-9
CDR3 length: 14
D gene: TRBD1

CDR3 protein: CASSIWQRVNSPLHF
CDR3 DNA: TGTGCCAGTAGTATCTGGCAGAGGGTGAATTCACCCCTCCACTTT
clone size: -
J gene: TRBJ1-6
V gene: TRBV19
CDR3 length: 15
D gene: -

CDR3 protein: CASSKDQGNEQFF
CDR3 DNA: TGTGCCAGCAGCAAAGATCAGGGGAATGAGCAGTTCTTC
clone size: -
J gene: TRBJ2-1
V gene: TRBV21-1
CDR3 length: 13
D gene: -

CDR3 protein: CASRANRDSPLHF
CDR3 DNA: TGTGCCAGCAGAGCTAACAGGGATTCACCCCTCCACTTT
clone size: -
J gene: TRBJ1-6
V gene: TRBV12-3/TRBV12-4
CDR3 length: 13
D gene: -

CDR3 protein: CASGIRLSLQETQYF
CDR3 DNA: TGTGCTAGTGGAATCAGACTCTCCCTACAAGAGACCCAGTACTTC
clone size: -
J gene: TRBJ2-5
V gene: TRBV12-5
CDR3 length: 15
D gene: -

CDR3 protein: CASSIAPGLAGGPQYF
CDR3 DNA: TGTGCCAGTAGTATAGCCCCGGGACTAGCGGGAGGGCCCCAGTACTTC
clone size: -
J gene: TRBJ2-5
V gene: TRBV19
CDR3 length: 16
D gene: TRBD2

CDR3 protein: CACPIEETQYF
CDR3 DNA: TGTGCCTGCCCCATAGAGGAGACCCAGTACTTC
clone size: -
J gene: TRBJ2-5
V gene: TRBV7-8
CDR3 length: 11
D gene: -

CDR3 protein: CASSLWTSGGRETQYF
CDR3 DNA: TGTGCCAGCAGCTTGTGGACTAGCGGGGGTAGGGAGACCCAGTACTTC
clone size: -
J gene: TRBJ2-5
V gene: TRBV7-9
CDR3 length: 16
D gene: TRBD2

CDR3 protein: CASSDPAVKGAIYGYTF
CDR3 DNA: TGTGCCAGCAGTGACCCCGCAGTGAAGGGGGCCATCTATGGCTACACCTTC
clone size: few
J gene: TRBJ1-2
V gene: TRBV2
CDR3 length: 17
D gene: TRBD1

CDR3 protein: CASSYDREAFF
CDR3 DNA: TGTGCCAGCAGCTACGACAGGGAAGCTTTCTTT
clone size: once
J gene: TRBJ1-1
V gene: TRBV5-4
CDR3 length: 11
D gene: -

CDR3 protein: CASSLVATLDSTDTQYF
CDR3 DNA: TGTGCCAGCAGCTTAGTAGCAACACTCGATAGCACAGATACGCAGTATTTT
clone size: -
J gene: TRBJ2-3
V gene: TRBV7-9
CDR3 length: 17
D gene: -

CDR3 protein: CASRGLAGVGPGELFF
CDR3 DNA: TGTGCCAGCAGGGGACTAGCGGGAGTGGGCCCCGGGGAGCTGTTTTTT
clone size: few
J gene: TRBJ2-2
V gene: TRBV11-2
CDR3 length: 16
D gene: TRBD2

CDR3 protein: CSVGRGDTEAFF
CDR3 DNA: TGCAGCGTTGGTAGGGGCGACACTGAAGCTTTCTTT
clone size: -
J gene: TRBJ1-1
V gene: TRBV29-1
CDR3 length: 12
D gene: -

CDR3 protein: CASSSPNRVNYGYTF
CDR3 DNA: TGTGCCAGCAGCTCGCCTAACAGGGTCAACTATGGCTACACCTTC
clone size: -
J gene: TRBJ1-2
V gene: TRBV13
CDR3 length: 15
D gene: -

CDR3 protein: CASSQERRQFSGANVLTF
CDR3 DNA: TGTGCCAGCAGCCAAGAGAGAAGACAGTTCTCTGGGGCCAACGTCCTGACTTTC
clone size: -
J gene: TRBJ2-6
V gene: TRBV14
CDR3 length: 18
D gene: -